This T cell receptor (beta chain) was obtained from a study of Tregs in tolerant kidney transplant recipients. CDR1 LNHDA and CDR2 SQIVND come from the germline V gene (reference sequence). Trimming took 10 bases from V and 3 from J, leaving 19 bases between them. The CDR3 sequence is 15 residues long. This clone appeared a few times. Its antigen is not known. Profiling relied on immunoSEQ multiplex PCR, and the TCRdb table lists in-frame clones only, not all of them. The table has approximately 260,000 clones, more than 65% seen once. Broader study findings: The most relevant donor-specific Treg TCRbeta repertoire apparently came from expansion with activated donor B cells.

Sequencing input: CD4+ T cells from blood. The chain is built from TRBV19 and TRBJ1-5, with D maybe TRBD1 (6 bases). This clonotype was obtained from a human donor in good health. The CDR3, as DNA: TGTGCCATTAGATGGGGGGGGGCGACCAATCAGCCCCAGCATTTT. This gives the protein CAIRWGGATNQPQHF.